This T cell receptor (beta chain) was identified during a study of blood T cell repertoires in COVID-19. Background on the study: Samples representing acute and convalescent COVID-19 were sourced from the United States, Italy and Spain. T cells, B-cell-depleted T cells, or PBMCs supplied cDNA or gDNA.

The CDR3 contains 14 residues. Germline CDR1 is MNHNS and CDR2 is SASEGT. Trimming shortened V by 2 bases and J by 4 bases, and 12 bases separated the two germline ends. Allocation to cohorts depended on clinical history reported by the participants. Using immunoSEQ multiplex PCR, the repertoire was profiled, and TCRdb retains in-frame clones only, with some absent. Of fewer than 200,000 clones in the sample, over 75% were seen once. Material for sequencing was PBMCs or T cells enriched from blood (not recorded which). The receptor was derived from a human donor with acute COVID-19. The donor label of this sample is uncertain. The genes are TRBV6-1 and TRBJ2-7; D is perhaps TRBD2 (5 bases). Here the CDR3 DNA reads TGTGCCAGCAGTGAACATGGACTGGAGTACGAGCAGTACTTC. It encodes CASSEHGLEYEQYF.